This T cell receptor (beta chain) was recorded in a study of CD8+ T cells in alopecia areata. Whole-study findings and limits: Greater clonality was observed in lesional scalp samples, especially alopecia totalis/universalis, versus normal scalp.

The CDR3 consists of 15 residues. V was clipped by 3 bases and J by 3 bases, with 15 bases between them. Germline assignment: CDR1 MNHEY and CDR2 SMNVEV (reference sequence). This clone showed up just once. Antigen specificity is unknown. RNA was extracted and reverse transcribed into cDNA as the sequencing template. Measured with immunoSEQ multiplex PCR; TCRdb has only the in-frame clones, and not every one. The sample holds about 150,000 clones; 50% to 60% are singletons and the top ten take over 4%. Input material: CD4+ T cells sorted from blood. This receptor was identified in a human donor in good health. The chain employs TRBV27 and TRBJ2-7, with D perhaps TRBD2 (5 bases). CDR3 in DNA: TGTGCCAGCAGTTTGAGGACGGGATCTCACTACGAGCAGTACTTC. Amino acid sequence: CASSLRTGSHYEQYF.